These 9 T cell receptor beta chains originate from one sample sequenced in a study of blood T cell repertoires in COVID-19. The method was immunoSEQ multiplex PCR; TCRdb's version includes in-frame clones alone and lacks a portion of them. This sample has 210,000 or so clones, with about 82% found just once. The sample taken for sequencing was peripheral blood. These receptors all stem from a woman at least 80 years old with acute or convalescent COVID-19.

The rearrangement joins TRBV2 to TRBJ2-1, with TRBD2 identical over 8 bases. Germline V gene sequence: CDR1 SNHLY, CDR2 FYNNEI. The CDR3 length is 16 residues. V lost 5 bases, J lost 8 bases, and 14 bases stayed unmatched. As DNA, the CDR3 is TGTGCCAGCAGTCCTGAGGCCGGGACTAGTTGGGATGAGCAGTTCTTC. Its protein product is CASSPEAGTSWDEQFF.

The V gene is TRBV15, the J gene TRBJ1-3, with D hard to call. Germline values: CDR1 LNHNV, CDR2 YYDKDF (reference sequence). This CDR3 contains 14 residues. V was cut by 1 base and J by 2 bases, with 6 bases left in between. CDR3 residues: CATSRGQTGNTIYF. DNA for the CDR3: TGTGCCACCAGCAGAGGGCAAACTGGAAACACCATATATTTT.

The chain uses TRBV6-5 and TRBJ2-2, with D tentatively TRBD2 (5 bases). The CDR3 runs to 13 residues. The V gene's germline CDR1 is MNHEY and CDR2 SVGAGI. V dropped 4 bases and J dropped 11 bases, with 14 bases sitting between them. The CDR3 DNA sequence: TGTGCCAGCAGTTCCCGGACTCCCCGCGAGCTGTTTTTT. Residues: CASSSRTPRELFF.

This rearrangement joins TRBV7-2 to TRBJ1-1; D perhaps matches TRBD1 (5 bases). CDR3 length equals 14 residues. V lost 3 bases to trimming and J lost 5 bases, with 13 bases between them. The germline gives CDR1 SGHTA, CDR2 FQGNSA. The CDR3 nucleotides read TGTGCCAGCAGCTTCGGTCCGGGGGGTACTGAAGCTTTCTTT. Translating it yields CASSFGPGGTEAFF.

A few counts support this clone. The V gene is TRBV5-1, the J gene TRBJ2-7; TRBD2 might be the D (5 bases). Germline CDR1 SGHRS, CDR2 YFSETQ. The CDR3 contains 16 residues. The V and J ends lost 4 bases and 2 bases respectively, with 19 bases between them. The CDR3 reads CASSPRTGLDTYEQYF. For the CDR3, the DNA is TGCGCCAGCAGCCCCCGGACTGGGCTAGACACCTACGAGCAGTACTTC.

The gene calls are TRBV5-4 and TRBJ2-1; 10 nucleotides match TRBD2. The V gene end was trimmed by 5 bases and the J gene end by 3 bases; junction bases not matched to a gene: 8. This CDR3 has 16 amino acids. Germline V gene data show CDR1 as SGHNT and CDR2 as YYREEE (reference sequence). CDR3 sequence: CASSSQLAGNYNEQFF. CDR3 nucleotides: TGTGCCAGCAGTTCACAACTAGCGGGGAACTACAATGAGCAGTTCTTC.

The chain is built from TRBV19 and TRBJ1-4, with 9 bases matching TRBD1. CDR1 and CDR2 from the germline V gene are LNHDA and SQIVND (reference sequence). This CDR3 spans 15 amino acids. The V and J ends lost 5 bases and 4 bases, in that order; junction bases with no gene match: 5. For the CDR3, the DNA is TGTGCCAGTAGTCGTGGACAGGGGAATAATGAAAAACTGTTTTTT. It is translated as CASSRGQGNNEKLFF.

The chain joins TRBV7-9 to TRBJ1-2; D remains unclear. V lost 3 bases to trimming and J lost 4 bases, with 18 bases between them. The CDR3 contains 16 residues. The germline V gene encodes CDR1 SEHNR and CDR2 FQNEAQ (reference sequence). The DNA for the CDR3 is TGTGCCAGCAGCTTGCGCCCGGTGGGCACCGGCTATGGCTACACCTTC. Its protein product is CASSLRPVGTGYGYTF. The entire variable domain, with the rest obtained from reference TRBV7-9 and TRBJ1-2, is as follows: DTGVSQNPRHKITKRGQNVTFRCDPISEHNRLYWYRQTLGQGPEFLTYFQNEAQLEKSRLLSDRFSAERPKGSFSTLEIQRTEQGDSAMYLCASSLRPVGTGYGYTFGSGTRLTVV.

This sequence joins TRBV3-1 (or the pseudogene TRBV3-2) and TRBJ2-7, with D possibly matching TRBD2 (5 bases). This CDR3 spans 12 amino acids. CDR1 LGHDT and CDR2 YNNKEL come from the germline V gene (reference sequence). V was clipped by 3 bases and J by 7 bases, with 10 bases between them. As DNA, the CDR3 is TGTGCCAGCAGCCAGGTGGAGGCAGAGCAGTACTTC. This gives the protein CASSQVEAEQYF.